The T cell receptor beta chain described here comes from a study of blood T cell repertoires in COVID-19. Overall study: Samples of COVID-19 (acute and convalescent) were obtained from the United States, Italy and Spain. The analysed material was cDNA or gDNA that came from T cells, B-cell-depleted T cells, or PBMCs.

V was trimmed by 7 bases and J by 0 bases, leaving 10 bases between them. Germline CDR1 and CDR2: SNHLY and FYNNEI. The CDR3 loop spans 14 amino acids. How the authors handled the data: Estimation of nucleated cell counts relied on the amplification of reference gene primers. Sequenced by immunoSEQ multiplex PCR; TCRdb stores in-frame clones only, minus some. V, J and clone size derive from that table, while D and trimming were established from the DNA sequence. The data contain some 44,000 clones, around 93% of them seen just once; the ten biggest clones take up 12%. Sequencing input: peripheral blood. V usage is TRBV2 and J usage is TRBJ1-3; D remains unclear. This TCR derives from a human donor in a cohort sampled during active COVID-19. The chain's CDR3 is CASNRQYSGNTIYF. The CDR3 DNA sequence: TGTGCCAGCAACCGACAATACTCTGGAAACACCATATATTTT.